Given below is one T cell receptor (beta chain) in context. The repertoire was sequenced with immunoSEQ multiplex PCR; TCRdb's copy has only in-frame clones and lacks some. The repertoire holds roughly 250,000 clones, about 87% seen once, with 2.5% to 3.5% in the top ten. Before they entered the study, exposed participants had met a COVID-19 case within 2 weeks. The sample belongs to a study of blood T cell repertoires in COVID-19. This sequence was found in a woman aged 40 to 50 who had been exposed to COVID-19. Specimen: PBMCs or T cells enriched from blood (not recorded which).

DNA of the CDR3: TGCGCCAGCAGCCAAGACGAGACAGGGGCAAACACTGAAGCTTTCTTT. This encodes CASSQDETGANTEAFF. J is TRBJ1-1 and V is TRBV4-3; 8 positions agree with TRBD1. Germline trimming cut 0 bases from V and 2 bases from J; bases unmatched to any gene: 5. The CDR3 is 16 residues long. In germline, CDR1 is LGHNA, CDR2 YSLEER.